These T cell receptor beta chains were read from a single sample in a study of T cells in Graves' hyperthyroidism and ophthalmopathy. Using its own MiXCR run on the multiplex PCR reads, TCRdb lists one record per CDR3 protein. The table lists more than 500,000 distinct CDR3 sequences, about 16% of them singletons, with 25% to 30% in the top ten. Sequencing was carried out using blood. The source of these receptors is a woman aged 25 to 39 with Graves' ophthalmopathy. The CDR3 runs from the conserved cysteine through the conserved F or W. Fields, in order: V gene, D gene, clone size, J gene, CDR3 length, CDR3 DNA, CDR3 protein. A D gene is named only where the DNA matches it firmly. Where a row states a size, it is once, few, many or the class of an expanded clone; other rows omit it.

TRBV6-2/TRBV6-3	-	-	TRBJ2-7	16	TGTGCCAGCAGTTACCCATCGAGTGGGTCCCTCCACGAGCAGTACTTC	CASSYPSSGSLHEQYF
TRBV9	TRBD1	-	TRBJ1-1	14	TGTGCCAGCAGCGGCGGACAGGTGTACACTGAAGCTTTCTTT	CASSGGQVYTEAFF
TRBV6-2/TRBV6-3	-	few	TRBJ1-2	17	TGTGCCAGCAGTTACGTCGGGGGCAGTGCGGCGGACTATGGCTACACCTTC	CASSYVGGSAADYGYTF
TRBV6-5	-	few	TRBJ2-2	14	TGTGCCAGCAGTTACTCGGCCATCCCCGGGGAGCTGTTTTTT	CASSYSAIPGELFF
TRBV10-3	-	few	TRBJ1-2	14	TGTGCCATCAGTGATCGGGGGATCAGGGATGGCTACACCTTC	CAISDRGIRDGYTF
TRBV19	TRBD2	-	TRBJ2-2	15	TGTGCCAGTAGTCAACCGGGACTACCACCGGGGGAGCTGTTTTTT	CASSQPGLPPGELFF
TRBV6-2/TRBV6-3	TRBD1	-	TRBJ1-1	13	TGTGCCAGCAGGCTGGGACAGCTCACTGAAGCTTTCTTT	CASRLGQLTEAFF
TRBV7-6	TRBD2	few	TRBJ2-5	16	TGTGCCAGCAGCTCCCTCCCTCCTGGACTAGGAGAGACCCAGTACTTC	CASSSLPPGLGETQYF
TRBV6-2/TRBV6-3	-	many	TRBJ2-1	13	TGTGCCAGCAGTATGGACCACTACAATGAGCAGTTCTTC	CASSMDHYNEQFF
TRBV6-5	-	-	TRBJ2-5	13	TGTGCCAGCAGTTGGACAGTGAAAGAGACCCAGTACTTC	CASSWTVKETQYF
TRBV9	-	few	TRBJ2-2	15	TGTGCCAGCAGCGTGCGGGGTACGAACACCGGGGAGCTGTTTTTT	CASSVRGTNTGELFF
TRBV4-3	-	few	TRBJ1-5	15	TGCGCCAGCAGCCAAGATTCGGCCTCCAATCAGCCCCAGCATTTT	CASSQDSASNQPQHF
TRBV5-1	-	few	TRBJ2-7	15	TGCGCCAGCAAGGTCTCGGACGGGGACTCCTACGAGCAGTACTTC	CASKVSDGDSYEQYF
TRBV20-1	-	-	TRBJ1-5	14	TGCAGTGCTAGAGAGGCAGGTCTTGATCAGCCCCAGCATTTT	CSAREAGLDQPQHF
TRBV7-2	-	many	TRBJ1-2	12	TGTGCCAGCAGTCGGGACACCTATGGCTACACCTTC	CASSRDTYGYTF
TRBV29-1	-	few	TRBJ2-1	12	TGCAGCGTCAAAACGGCTCCCAATGAGCAGTTCTTC	CSVKTAPNEQFF
TRBV6-2/TRBV6-3	-	-	TRBJ2-2	12	TGTGCCAGCAGTTCGACCTCCGGGGAGCTGTTTTTT	CASSSTSGELFF
TRBV20-1	-	many	TRBJ1-1	14	TGCAGTGCTCCGATCGGGGGGATGAACACTGAAGCTTTCTTT	CSAPIGGMNTEAFF
TRBV9	-	-	TRBJ2-1	14	TGTGCCAGCAGCGAGGCCGGGAGAGGCAATGAGCAGTTCTTC	CASSEAGRGNEQFF
TRBV20-1	-	many	TRBJ1-6	14	TGCAGTGCTAGAGTGGGAGTTAATAATTCACCCCTCCACTTT	CSARVGVNNSPLHF
TRBV7-9	-	-	TRBJ1-3	14	TGTGCCAGCAGCTTAGCGGGGACTGGAAACACCATATATTTT	CASSLAGTGNTIYF
TRBV20-1	TRBD1	few	TRBJ2-7	12	TGCAGTGTTTACCGACAGGGGTACGAGCAGTACTTC	CSVYRQGYEQYF
TRBV10-3	TRBD1	few	TRBJ1-4	15	TGTGCCATCTGTGCAACAGGGGGAAGAGAAGAAAAACTGTTTTTT	CAICATGGREEKLFF
TRBV12-3/TRBV12-4	-	many	TRBJ2-7	13	TGTGCCAGCAGGTTTCACGGTTCCTACGAGCAGTACTTC	CASRFHGSYEQYF
TRBV20-1	-	-	TRBJ2-7	15	TGCAGTGCTAAACCCCCCGGAGGGGGCGACTACGAGCAGTACTTC	CSAKPPGGGDYEQYF
TRBV4-3	TRBD1	-	TRBJ2-7	15	TGCGCCAGCAGCCGAGCTAGGGGGCTGATCTACGAGCAGTACTTC	CASSRARGLIYEQYF
TRBV25-1	-	many	TRBJ1-3	13	TGTGCCAGCAGTGAAGTAAAGGGAAACACCATATATTTT	CASSEVKGNTIYF
TRBV11-1	-	once	TRBJ2-7	15	TGTGCCAGCAGCTTCGGAGCGGCTAGCTCCTACGAGCAGTACTTC	CASSFGAASSYEQYF
TRBV6-2/TRBV6-3	-	few	TRBJ2-2	12	TGTGCCAGCACCCTGTCCGCCGGGGAGCTGTTTTTT	CASTLSAGELFF
TRBV6-1	-	-	TRBJ1-1	13	TGTGCCACTACGAGGGCTATGAACACTGAAGCTTTCTTT	CATTRAMNTEAFF
TRBV14	-	-	TRBJ1-1	15	TGTGCCAGCAGCCAGTACAGGTTTGGGAACACTGAAGCTTTCTTT	CASSQYRFGNTEAFF
TRBV27	TRBD2	few	TRBJ2-7	16	TGTGCCAGCAGTGCCCTACCACTAGCGCCGACCTACGAGCAGTACTTC	CASSALPLAPTYEQYF
TRBV6-2/TRBV6-3	-	-	TRBJ1-5	14	TGTGCCAGCAGTTCGCGGGGGTGGAATCAGCCCCAGCATTTT	CASSSRGWNQPQHF
TRBV6-1	TRBD2	few	TRBJ2-4	17	TGTGCCAGCAGAAAACTCGGACTAGAGGATTCCAAAAACATTCAGTACTTC	CASRKLGLEDSKNIQYF
TRBV28	TRBD1	-	TRBJ2-6	18	TGTGCCAGCGGGGGAGGGACAGGGTTTTCTCCTGGGGCCAACGTCCTGACTTTC	CASGGGTGFSPGANVLTF
TRBV6-6	-	many	TRBJ2-2	16	TGTGCCAGCAGTTACTCGGTAGGGGCCAACACCGGGGAGCTGTTTTTT	CASSYSVGANTGELFF
TRBV5-1	-	few	TRBJ1-3	13	TGCGCCAGCAGGTCGGGGCCTGGAAACACCATATATTTT	CASRSGPGNTIYF
TRBV6-1	TRBD1	many	TRBJ2-3	15	TGTGCCAGCAGTGACCGACAGGGCGACACAGATACGCAGTATTTT	CASSDRQGDTDTQYF
TRBV19	-	few	TRBJ2-1	14	TGTGCCAGTAGTATTTCCGGGAAATTGAATGAGCAGTTCTTC	CASSISGKLNEQFF
TRBV4-3	-	-	TRBJ2-1	16	TGCGCCAGCAGCCAAGATGTCTGGGGATCCTACAATGAGCAGTTCTTC	CASSQDVWGSYNEQFF
TRBV4-3	TRBD2	-	TRBJ2-7	17	TGCGCCAACAGCCAAGAACCCCTAGCGGGAGGAGTTTACGAGCAGTACTTC	CANSQEPLAGGVYEQYF
TRBV11-2	TRBD2	many	TRBJ2-5	17	TGTGCCAGCAGCTTAAATTGGGACTATGAGTACCAAGAGACCCAGTACTTC	CASSLNWDYEYQETQYF
TRBV2	-	many	TRBJ2-1	12	TGTGCCAGCAGTGCCAGCACGAATGAGCAGTTCTTC	CASSASTNEQFF
TRBV7-2	TRBD2	-	TRBJ2-1	16	TGTGCCAGCAGCTTATCCGGCGGGAGGACCTACAATGAGCAGTTCTTC	CASSLSGGRTYNEQFF
TRBV6-1	TRBD2	-	TRBJ2-5	15	TGTGCCAGCAGACCTCTGGGACTAGCGATGCAGACCCAGTACTTC	CASRPLGLAMQTQYF
TRBV28	TRBD1	many	TRBJ2-7	15	TGTGCCAGCAGTTTTACCGGGACAGCTTCCTACGAGCAGTACTTC	CASSFTGTASYEQYF